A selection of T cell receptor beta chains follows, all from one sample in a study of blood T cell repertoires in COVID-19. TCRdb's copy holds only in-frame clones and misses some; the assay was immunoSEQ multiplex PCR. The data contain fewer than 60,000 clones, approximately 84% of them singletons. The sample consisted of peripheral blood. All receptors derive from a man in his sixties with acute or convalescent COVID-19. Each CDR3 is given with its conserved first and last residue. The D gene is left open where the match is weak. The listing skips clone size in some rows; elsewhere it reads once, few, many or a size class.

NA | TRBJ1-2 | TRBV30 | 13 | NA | CAWSPPGNYGYTF | TGTGCCTGGAGTCCGCCGGGGAACTATGGCTACACCTTC
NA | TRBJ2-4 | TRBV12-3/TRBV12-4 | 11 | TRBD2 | CASSSPGTSRF | TGTGCCAGCAGTAGTCCCGGGACTAGCAGGTTC
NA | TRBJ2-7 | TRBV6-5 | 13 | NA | CASSLHRAYEQYF | TGTGCCAGCAGTTTACACAGGGCCTACGAGCAGTACTTC
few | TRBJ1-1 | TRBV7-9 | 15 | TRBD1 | CASSPSDRGWTEAFF | TGTGCCAGCAGCCCATCTGACAGGGGGTGGACTGAAGCTTTCTTT
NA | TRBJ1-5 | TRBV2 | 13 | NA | CASSPGGVQPQHF | TGTGCCAGCAGTCCGGGGGGCGTTCAGCCCCAGCATTTT
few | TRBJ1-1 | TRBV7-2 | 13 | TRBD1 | CASNLQGGTEAFF | TGTGCCAGCAATTTACAGGGGGGAACTGAAGCTTTCTTT
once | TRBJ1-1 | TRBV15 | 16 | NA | CATSRSLTGTDTEAFF | TGTGCCACCAGCAGATCCTTGACAGGCACAGACACTGAAGCTTTCTTT
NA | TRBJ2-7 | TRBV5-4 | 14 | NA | CASSSGTRAYEQYF | TGTGCCAGCAGTTCCGGGACTCGGGCCTACGAGCAGTACTTC
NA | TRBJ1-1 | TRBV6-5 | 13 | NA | CASSYSEATEAFF | TGTGCCAGCAGTTACTCGGAGGCGACTGAAGCTTTCTTT
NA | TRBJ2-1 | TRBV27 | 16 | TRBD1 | CASSLDRGGTYNEQFF | TGTGCCAGCAGTCTCGACAGGGGGGGTACCTACAATGAGCAGTTCTTC
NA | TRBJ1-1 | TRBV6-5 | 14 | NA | CASSRVQEGTEAFF | TGTGCCAGCAGTCGGGTACAAGAAGGCACTGAAGCTTTCTTT
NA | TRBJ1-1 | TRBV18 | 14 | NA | CASSPSPGNTEAFF | TGTGCCAGCTCACCAAGTCCAGGGAACACTGAAGCTTTCTTT
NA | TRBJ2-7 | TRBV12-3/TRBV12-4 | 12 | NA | CASGNEAYEQYF | TGTGCCAGCGGCAATGAGGCCTACGAGCAGTACTTC
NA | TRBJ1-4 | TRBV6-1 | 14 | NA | CASSEGERGEKLFF | TGTGCCAGCAGTGAAGGTGAACGCGGTGAAAAACTGTTTTTT
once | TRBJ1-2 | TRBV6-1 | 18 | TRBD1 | CASSERFKGTAPHLGYTF | TGTGCCAGCAGTGAAAGGTTTAAAGGGACAGCCCCGCACCTCGGCTACACCTTC
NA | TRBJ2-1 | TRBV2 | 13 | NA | CASSAQGMNEQFF | TGTGCCAGCAGTGCCCAGGGAATGAATGAGCAGTTCTTC
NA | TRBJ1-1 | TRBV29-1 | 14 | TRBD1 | CSVGHGQDEAEAFF | TGCAGCGTTGGACACGGACAGGATGAAGCTGAAGCTTTCTTT
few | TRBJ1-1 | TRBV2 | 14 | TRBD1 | CASSVQGPGTEAFF | TGTGCCAGCAGTGTACAGGGGCCAGGGACTGAAGCTTTCTTT
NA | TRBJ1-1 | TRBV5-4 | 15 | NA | CASSLGWTMNTEAFF | TGTGCCAGCAGCTTGGGATGGACAATGAACACTGAAGCTTTCTTT
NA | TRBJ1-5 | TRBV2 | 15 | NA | CASSENRAALQPQHF | TGTGCCAGCAGTGAGAACAGGGCGGCCCTTCAGCCCCAGCATTTT
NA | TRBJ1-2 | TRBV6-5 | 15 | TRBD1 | CASSYAGTVNYGYTF | TGTGCCAGCAGTTACGCTGGGACAGTTAACTATGGCTACACCTTC
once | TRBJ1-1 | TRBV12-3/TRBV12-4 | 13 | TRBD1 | CASSTGQATEAFF | TGTGCCAGCTCCACGGGACAGGCCACTGAAGCTTTCTTT
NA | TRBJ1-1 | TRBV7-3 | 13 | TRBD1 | CASSSGQGTEAFF | TGTGCCAGCAGCTCAGGACAGGGTACTGAAGCTTTCTTT
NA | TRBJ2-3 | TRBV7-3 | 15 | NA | CASSLAGRSTDTQYF | TGTGCCAGCAGCTTAGCGGGGCGGAGCACAGATACGCAGTATTTT
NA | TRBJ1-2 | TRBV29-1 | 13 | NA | CSVRAGELDGYTF | TGCAGCGTTAGGGCAGGGGAATTAGATGGCTACACCTTC
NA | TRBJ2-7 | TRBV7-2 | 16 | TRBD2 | CASSTLPSGGPHEQYF | TGTGCCAGCAGCACGCTTCCTAGCGGGGGGCCCCACGAGCAGTACTTC
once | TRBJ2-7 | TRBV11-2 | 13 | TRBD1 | CASSPTGVAEQYF | TGTGCCAGCAGCCCGACAGGGGTTGCCGAGCAGTACTTC
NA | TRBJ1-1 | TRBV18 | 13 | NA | CASSPGSGAEAFF | TGTGCCAGCTCACCCGGGTCAGGGGCTGAAGCTTTCTTT
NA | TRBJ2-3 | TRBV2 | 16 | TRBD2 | CASSVWWAGGPDTQYF | TGTGCCAGCAGTGTATGGTGGGCGGGGGGCCCAGATACGCAGTATTTT
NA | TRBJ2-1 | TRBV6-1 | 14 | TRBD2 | CASSEAGGYNEQFF | TGTGCCAGCAGTGAAGCGGGGGGGTACAATGAGCAGTTCTTC
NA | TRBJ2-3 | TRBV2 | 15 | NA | CASSERGLPTDTQYF | TGTGCCAGCAGTGAAAGGGGACTTCCCACAGATACGCAGTATTTT
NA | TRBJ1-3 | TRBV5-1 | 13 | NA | CASSRTGIGTIYF | TGCGCCAGCAGCCGGACGGGGATCGGCACCATATATTTT
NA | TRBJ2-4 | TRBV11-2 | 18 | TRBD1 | CASSSFPRTGGAGNIQYF | TGTGCCAGCAGCTCCTTTCCCCGGACAGGGGGCGCGGGAAACATTCAGTACTTC
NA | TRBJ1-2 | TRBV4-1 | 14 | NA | CASSQAVVNYGYTF | TGCGCCAGCAGCCAAGCCGTCGTTAACTATGGCTACACCTTC
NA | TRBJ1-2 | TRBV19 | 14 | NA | CASSISVGSYGYTF | TGTGCCAGTAGTATATCCGTGGGGAGCTATGGCTACACCTTC
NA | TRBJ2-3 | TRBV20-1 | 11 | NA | CSAPVGWAQYF | TGCAGTGCCCCGGTCGGGTGGGCGCAGTATTTT
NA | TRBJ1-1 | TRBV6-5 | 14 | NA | CASRPDNTNTEAFF | TGTGCCAGCAGGCCAGACAACACAAACACTGAAGCTTTCTTT